Below, 11 T cell receptor beta chains from the same sample are listed, as sequenced in a study of T cell repertoires in cytomegalovirus infection. TCRdb analysed the reads with MiXCR anew, one entry per CDR3 protein. The table has approximately 76,000 distinct CDR3 sequences, roughly 3.6% seen once. Source material: PBMCs. These receptors were collected from a human donor in good health (CMV status not recorded). Some clones in this sample may be carry-over from other donors' samples.

This clonotype showed up many times. The genes are TRBV7-9 and TRBJ1-6; a weak D match, TRBD1 (5 bases). Trimming removed 1 base at V and 9 bases at J, with 10 bases between. The CDR3 runs 14 residues. Germline CDR1 and CDR2: SEHNR and FQNEAQ (reference sequence). CDR3 bases: TGTGCCAGCAGCTTAGAACAGGAGGGTTCACCCCTCCACTTT. Amino acids: CASSLEQEGSPLHF. Full variable domain (rest looked up from reference TRBV7-9 and TRBJ1-6): DTGVSQNPRHKITKRGQNVTFRCDPISEHNRLYWYRQTLGQGPEFLTYFQNEAQLEKSRLLSDRFSAERPKGSFSTLEIQRTEQGDSAMYLCASSLEQEGSPLHFGNGTRLTVT.

This clonotype was detected many times. The chain links TRBV6-4 to TRBJ2-5; weak D call: TRBD2 (7 bases). The ends were cut back, 2 bases at V and 2 bases at J, with 18 bases in the middle. This CDR3 contains 17 residues. Germline V gene lookup returns CDR1 MRHNA and CDR2 SNTAGT. The chain's CDR3 is CASSDRYGGLKQETQYF. The CDR3 DNA follows: TGTGCCAGCAGTGACAGATACGGGGGGCTCAAGCAAGAGACCCAGTACTTC.

This clonotype was seen repeatedly, ten times or more. The chain has TRBV19 and TRBJ1-1; tentatively, D is TRBD1 (5 bases). There are 15 residues in the CDR3. The germline V gene has CDR1 LNHDA and CDR2 SQIVND (reference sequence). V was pared by 4 bases and J by 6 bases, with 18 bases between. CDR3 nucleotides: TGTGCCAGTAGTACACGGGACGCCAAACCACCTGAAGCTTTCTTT. It codes for CASSTRDAKPPEAFF. Variable domain in full (rest from reference TRBV19 and TRBJ1-1): DGGITQSPKYLFRKEGQNVTLSCEQNLNHDAMYWYRQDPGQGLRLIYYSQIVNDFQKGDIAEGYSVSREKKESFPLTVTSAQKNPTAFYLCASSTRDAKPPEAFFGQGTRLTVV.

The sample holds many counts of this clonotype. V usage is TRBV20-1 and J usage is TRBJ2-7; 9 bases fit TRBD1. V lost 5 bases, J lost 4 bases, and 6 bases stayed unmatched. This CDR3 comprises 13 residues. Germline lookup yields CDR1 DFQATT and CDR2 SNEGSKA (reference sequence). The DNA of the CDR3 is TGCAGTGCTGGGGGACAGGGAAATTACGAGCAGTACTTC. Its protein is CSAGGQGNYEQYF.

This clonotype was picked up many times. The rearrangement links TRBV6-5 to TRBJ2-7, with D possibly matching TRBD1 (6 bases). V was pared by 2 bases and J by 2 bases, with 13 bases between. This CDR3 is 15 amino acids long. Germline values: CDR1 MNHEY, CDR2 SVGAGI. CDR3 protein: CASSYDYAGAYEQYF. Written as DNA, the CDR3 is TGTGCCAGCAGTTACGATTACGCAGGGGCCTACGAGCAGTACTTC.

At least ten counts were recorded for this clonotype. J is TRBJ1-5 and V is TRBV7-6; unclear D gene. The germline V gene encodes CDR1 SGHVS and CDR2 FNYEAQ. Trimming took 2 bases from V and 10 from J, leaving 15 bases between them. This CDR3 spans 14 amino acids. The chain's CDR3 is CASSLSPGSRPQHF. CDR3 DNA: TGTGCCAGCAGCTTATCGCCAGGTTCTCGTCCCCAGCATTTT. The full variable domain, with the rest looked up from reference TRBV7-6 and TRBJ1-5, is GAGVSQSPRYKVTKRGQDVALRCDPISGHVSLYWYRQALGQGPEFLTYFNYEAQQDKSGLPNDRFSAERPEGSISTLTIQRTEQRDSAMYRCASSLSPGSRPQHFGDGTRLSIL.

This clonotype came up many times. The chain combines TRBV6-2 or TRBV6-3 with TRBJ1-2; possible D gene TRBD1, 5 bases. Germline lookup yields CDR1 MNHEY and CDR2 SVGEGT. The CDR3 has 17 residues. The V and J ends lost 0 bases and 8 bases respectively, with 22 bases between them. CDR3 bases: TGTGCCAGCAGTTACTCAGATCGGGCAGGGAGAGGAAGCGGCTACACCTTC. Its translation is CASSYSDRAGRGSGYTF.

This clonotype was seen repeatedly, ten times or more. The J gene is TRBJ2-1, the V gene TRBV7-2, with a tentative D call TRBD2 (5 bases). The ends were cut back, 5 bases at V and 10 bases at J, with 9 bases in the middle. Germline values: CDR1 SGHTA, CDR2 FQGNSA. This CDR3 is 11 amino acids long. The CDR3 nucleotides are TGTGCCAGCAGCCGTCCGGGAGAGCAGTTCTTC. Residues: CASSRPGEQFF.

This clonotype was seen many times. J is TRBJ2-3 and V is TRBV28, with 7 positions matching TRBD2. The germline V gene encodes CDR1 MDHEN and CDR2 SYDVKM. The length of the CDR3 is 18 residues. Trimming took 5 bases from V and 2 from J; bases not matched to a gene: 16. The CDR3 nucleotides read TGTGCCAGCAGTCACCTACCGACTAGCACCATACCCACAGATACGCAGTATTTT. Translated: CASSHLPTSTIPTDTQYF. Together with reference TRBV28 and TRBJ2-3, the CDR3 gives the full variable domain: DVKVTQSSRYLVKRTGEKVFLECVQDMDHENMFWYRQDPGLGLRLIYFSYDVKMKEKGDIPEGYSVSREKKERFSLILESASTNQTSMYLCASSHLPTSTIPTDTQYFGPGTRLTVL.

The sample holds many counts of this clonotype. The chain couples TRBV15 to TRBJ2-5; tentatively, D is TRBD1 (6 bases). V was pared by 1 base and J by 3 bases, with 6 bases between. Germline loops: CDR1 LNHNV, CDR2 YYDKDF (reference sequence). This CDR3 has 13 residues. This CDR3 is CATSRGQEETQYF. CDR3 DNA sequence: TGTGCCACCAGCAGAGGACAGGAAGAGACCCAGTACTTC.

The table lists this clonotype with many counts. V usage is TRBV7-6 and J usage is TRBJ2-3; maybe TRBD1 (5 bases). This CDR3 spans 17 amino acids. The germline V gene encodes CDR1 SGHVS and CDR2 FNYEAQ. Deletions cut 5 bases from V and 2 bases from J, with 20 bases between. This chain's CDR3 is CASSPRGAETYTDTQYF. In DNA, the CDR3 is TGTGCCAGCAGCCCACGTGGGGCGGAGACATACACAGATACGCAGTATTTT.